This is a list of T cell receptor beta chains from one sample in a study of T cells in localized non-small cell lung cancer. The protocol was immunoSEQ multiplex PCR, while the TCRdb copy is restricted to in-frame clones and leaves out a portion. Of approximately 54,000 clones listed, approximately 83% are singletons. Sequenced material: peripheral blood, taken before any cancer treatment. The receptors here all came from a female donor older than 55 with stage II squamous cell lung carcinoma. Both conserved end residues are part of each CDR3. Fields, in order: J gene, D gene, clone size, V gene, CDR3 protein, CDR3 DNA. D genes are given only for firm matches. Not all rows give a size; the values are once, few, many and, for expanded clones, a class.

j_call: TRBJ2-6; d_call: .; clone_size: .; v_call: TRBV5-4; cdr3_aa: CASRGDSGANVLTF; cdr3_nt: TGTGCCAGTCGCGGAGACTCTGGGGCCAACGTCCTGACTTTC
j_call: TRBJ1-2; d_call: .; clone_size: .; v_call: TRBV25-1; cdr3_aa: CASSPMGALGGYTF; cdr3_nt: TGTGCCAGCAGTCCCATGGGCGCCTTGGGCGGCTACACCTTC
j_call: TRBJ2-3; d_call: TRBD2; clone_size: .; v_call: TRBV7-6; cdr3_aa: CASSDTSGGARTDTQYF; cdr3_nt: TGTGCCAGCAGCGATACTAGCGGGGGGGCTCGGACAGATACGCAGTATTTT
j_call: TRBJ1-3; d_call: .; clone_size: .; v_call: TRBV5-3; cdr3_aa: CARSLVGGGGNTIYF; cdr3_nt: TGTGCCAGAAGCTTGGTGGGGGGAGGTGGAAACACCATATATTTT
j_call: TRBJ1-4; d_call: .; clone_size: .; v_call: TRBV4-2; cdr3_aa: CASSQPPQGLATNEKLFF; cdr3_nt: TGTGCCAGCAGCCAACCCCCGCAAGGCCTTGCAACTAATGAAAAACTGTTTTTT
j_call: TRBJ2-3; d_call: .; clone_size: .; v_call: TRBV27; cdr3_aa: CASTEAYRSTDTQYF; cdr3_nt: TGTGCCAGCACCGAGGCCTACCGGAGCACAGATACGCAGTATTTT
j_call: TRBJ2-1; d_call: .; clone_size: .; v_call: TRBV19; cdr3_aa: CASRQKGPMNNNEQFF; cdr3_nt: TGTGCCAGTAGGCAGAAGGGGCCTATGAACAACAATGAGCAGTTCTTC
j_call: TRBJ1-5; d_call: .; clone_size: few; v_call: TRBV29-1; cdr3_aa: CSVAEGGRPQHF; cdr3_nt: TGCAGCGTTGCGGAGGGCGGACGGCCCCAGCATTTT
j_call: TRBJ2-5; d_call: TRBD1; clone_size: .; v_call: TRBV5-1; cdr3_aa: CASSPGQGALLGETQYF; cdr3_nt: TGCGCCAGCAGCCCCGGACAGGGGGCCCTCCTAGGAGAGACCCAGTACTTC
j_call: TRBJ1-1; d_call: .; clone_size: .; v_call: TRBV7-2; cdr3_aa: CASSFPPGQGYPEAFF; cdr3_nt: TGTGCCAGCAGCTTCCCTCCGGGACAAGGGTACCCTGAAGCTTTCTTT
j_call: TRBJ1-1; d_call: .; clone_size: .; v_call: TRBV7-9; cdr3_aa: CASTLQGTNTEAFF; cdr3_nt: TGTGCCAGCACCCTTCAGGGGACGAACACTGAAGCTTTCTTT
j_call: TRBJ2-3; d_call: TRBD1; clone_size: .; v_call: TRBV9; cdr3_aa: CASSRQGGPTDTQYF; cdr3_nt: TGTGCCAGCAGCCGACAGGGGGGGCCCACAGATACGCAGTATTTT
j_call: TRBJ1-1; d_call: .; clone_size: .; v_call: TRBV5-1; cdr3_aa: CASSSGGDTEAFF; cdr3_nt: TGCGCCAGCTCCTCCGGGGGGGACACTGAAGCTTTCTTT
j_call: TRBJ1-1; d_call: .; clone_size: .; v_call: TRBV9; cdr3_aa: CASTRSGNTEAFF; cdr3_nt: TGTGCCAGCACTAGGTCGGGGAACACTGAAGCTTTCTTT
j_call: TRBJ2-2; d_call: .; clone_size: .; v_call: TRBV18; cdr3_aa: CASSPPNTGELFF; cdr3_nt: TGTGCCAGCTCACCACCGAACACCGGGGAGCTGTTTTTT
j_call: TRBJ1-3; d_call: TRBD1; clone_size: .; v_call: TRBV30; cdr3_aa: CAWSVGRGTYALSGNTIYF; cdr3_nt: TGTGCCTGGAGTGTAGGCAGGGGGACCTATGCCCTCTCTGGAAACACCATATATTTT
j_call: TRBJ2-7; d_call: .; clone_size: .; v_call: TRBV21-1; cdr3_aa: CASSIRGTMGTYEQYF; cdr3_nt: TGTGCCAGCAGCATTCGTGGGACGATGGGCACCTACGAGCAGTACTTC
j_call: TRBJ1-2; d_call: .; clone_size: .; v_call: TRBV29-1; cdr3_aa: CSGQNRADYGYTF; cdr3_nt: TGCAGCGGTCAAAACAGGGCGGACTATGGCTACACCTTC
j_call: TRBJ1-3; d_call: .; clone_size: .; v_call: TRBV5-6; cdr3_aa: CASSVGTPGNTIYF; cdr3_nt: TGTGCCAGCAGCGTCGGGACACCCGGAAACACCATATATTTT
j_call: TRBJ1-4; d_call: .; clone_size: .; v_call: TRBV19; cdr3_aa: CASSPGLTNEKLFF; cdr3_nt: TGTGCCAGTAGCCCAGGGTTAACTAATGAAAAACTGTTTTTT
j_call: TRBJ2-7; d_call: TRBD1; clone_size: .; v_call: TRBV13; cdr3_aa: CASSLNGQGAHEQYF; cdr3_nt: TGTGCCAGCAGCTTAAACGGACAGGGCGCCCACGAGCAGTACTTC
j_call: TRBJ2-7; d_call: .; clone_size: .; v_call: TRBV5-6; cdr3_aa: CASSLEAPAYEQYF; cdr3_nt: TGTGCCAGCAGCTTGGAGGCGCCAGCATACGAGCAGTACTTC
j_call: TRBJ2-7; d_call: .; clone_size: once; v_call: TRBV9; cdr3_aa: CASSVAATYNYEQYF; cdr3_nt: TGTGCCAGCAGCGTAGCTGCCACCTATAATTACGAGCAGTACTTC
j_call: TRBJ1-2; d_call: .; clone_size: .; v_call: TRBV25-1; cdr3_aa: CASSEVDRRYGYTF; cdr3_nt: TGTGCCAGCAGTGAAGTGGACAGACGCTATGGCTACACCTTC
j_call: TRBJ2-2; d_call: .; clone_size: once; v_call: TRBV7-9; cdr3_aa: CASSYPGDTGELFF; cdr3_nt: TGTGCCAGCAGCTACCCGGGGGACACCGGGGAGCTGTTTTTT
j_call: TRBJ2-3; d_call: .; clone_size: .; v_call: TRBV7-2; cdr3_aa: CASTPSSGTDTQYF; cdr3_nt: TGTGCCAGCACCCCGAGCTCCGGCACAGATACGCAGTATTTT
j_call: TRBJ2-1; d_call: TRBD2; clone_size: .; v_call: TRBV9; cdr3_aa: CASSVEGTSGSGSQFF; cdr3_nt: TGTGCCAGCAGCGTAGAGGGGACTAGCGGGTCTGGGAGCCAGTTCTTC
j_call: TRBJ1-3; d_call: TRBD1; clone_size: .; v_call: TRBV6-6; cdr3_aa: CASSPWTGNSGNTIYF; cdr3_nt: TGTGCCAGCAGCCCTTGGACAGGCAACTCTGGAAACACCATATATTTT
j_call: TRBJ1-1; d_call: TRBD1; clone_size: .; v_call: TRBV19; cdr3_aa: CASSIDRAMNTEAFF; cdr3_nt: TGTGCCAGTAGTATCGACAGGGCTATGAACACTGAAGCTTTCTTT
j_call: TRBJ2-7; d_call: TRBD1; clone_size: .; v_call: TRBV11-2; cdr3_aa: CASSSRTGPYEQYF; cdr3_nt: TGTGCCAGCAGCTCACGGACAGGCCCCTACGAGCAGTACTTC
j_call: TRBJ2-3; d_call: .; clone_size: .; v_call: TRBV29-1; cdr3_aa: CSVDSVVSTDTQYF; cdr3_nt: TGCAGCGTTGATAGCGTCGTTAGCACAGATACGCAGTATTTT
j_call: TRBJ1-3; d_call: .; clone_size: .; v_call: TRBV4-2; cdr3_aa: CASSLGLSSGNTIYF; cdr3_nt: TGTGCCAGCAGCCTAGGGCTGAGCTCTGGAAACACCATATATTTT
j_call: TRBJ2-7; d_call: TRBD1; clone_size: .; v_call: TRBV29-1; cdr3_aa: CSVTSGTGYEQYF; cdr3_nt: TGCAGCGTTACCTCCGGGACAGGGTACGAGCAGTACTTC
j_call: TRBJ1-4; d_call: TRBD1; clone_size: .; v_call: TRBV27; cdr3_aa: CASSFWDRQEKLFF; cdr3_nt: TGTGCCAGCAGTTTTTGGGACAGGCAGGAAAAACTGTTTTTT
j_call: TRBJ2-5; d_call: TRBD2; clone_size: .; v_call: TRBV5-1; cdr3_aa: CASSPWGGQETQYF; cdr3_nt: TGCGCCAGCTCGCCATGGGGGGGCCAAGAGACCCAGTACTTC
j_call: TRBJ2-2; d_call: TRBD1; clone_size: .; v_call: TRBV2; cdr3_aa: CASKLERQGHTGELFF; cdr3_nt: TGTGCCAGCAAGTTGGAAAGACAGGGCCACACCGGGGAGCTGTTTTTT
j_call: TRBJ1-1; d_call: TRBD1; clone_size: .; v_call: TRBV5-1; cdr3_aa: CASSSQGGTEAFF; cdr3_nt: TGCGCCAGCAGCTCTCAGGGGGGCACTGAAGCTTTCTTT
j_call: TRBJ1-5; d_call: .; clone_size: .; v_call: TRBV6-5; cdr3_aa: CASNAGVNQPQHF; cdr3_nt: TGTGCCAGCAATGCAGGGGTCAATCAGCCCCAGCATTTT
j_call: TRBJ2-1; d_call: .; clone_size: .; v_call: TRBV18; cdr3_aa: CASSKGGSYNEQFF; cdr3_nt: TGTGCCAGCTCAAAGGGGGGCTCCTACAATGAGCAGTTCTTC
j_call: TRBJ1-1; d_call: TRBD1; clone_size: .; v_call: TRBV11-2; cdr3_aa: CASSEGQGASSGTEAFF; cdr3_nt: TGTGCCAGCAGCGAGGGACAGGGGGCCTCATCGGGCACTGAAGCTTTCTTT
j_call: TRBJ2-1; d_call: TRBD2; clone_size: .; v_call: TRBV9; cdr3_aa: CASSVSGGFNEQFF; cdr3_nt: TGTGCCAGCAGCGTTAGCGGGGGGTTCAATGAGCAGTTCTTC
j_call: TRBJ2-1; d_call: TRBD2; clone_size: .; v_call: TRBV5-6; cdr3_aa: CASSAGLAGSNEQFF; cdr3_nt: TGTGCCAGCAGCGCCGGACTAGCGGGGTCCAATGAGCAGTTCTTC